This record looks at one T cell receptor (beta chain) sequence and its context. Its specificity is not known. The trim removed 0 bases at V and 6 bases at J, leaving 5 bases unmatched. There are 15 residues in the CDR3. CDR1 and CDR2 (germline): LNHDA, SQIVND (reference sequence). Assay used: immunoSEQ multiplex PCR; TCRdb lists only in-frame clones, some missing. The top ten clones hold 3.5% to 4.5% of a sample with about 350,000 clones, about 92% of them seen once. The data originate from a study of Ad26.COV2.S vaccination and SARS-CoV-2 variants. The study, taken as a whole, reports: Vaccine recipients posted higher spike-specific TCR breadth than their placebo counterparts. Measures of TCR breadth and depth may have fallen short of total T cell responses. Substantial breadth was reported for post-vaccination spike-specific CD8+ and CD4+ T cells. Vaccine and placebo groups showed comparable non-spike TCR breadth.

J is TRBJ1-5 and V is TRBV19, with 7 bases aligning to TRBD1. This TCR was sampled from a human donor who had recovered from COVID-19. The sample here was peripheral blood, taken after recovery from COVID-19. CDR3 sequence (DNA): TGTGCCAGTAGTATAGAGAGGGGGCGCGGTCAGCCCCAGCATTTT. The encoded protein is CASSIERGRGQPQHF. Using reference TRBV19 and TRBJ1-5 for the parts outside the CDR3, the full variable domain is DGGITQSPKYLFRKEGQNVTLSCEQNLNHDAMYWYRQDPGQGLRLIYYSQIVNDFQKGDIAEGYSVSREKKESFPLTVTSAQKNPTAFYLCASSIERGRGQPQHFGDGTRLSIL.